This TCR beta chain was identified during a study of blood T cell repertoires in COVID-19. Looking at the study overall: Spain, Italy and the United States supplied samples that represented acute and convalescent COVID-19. In each case, the material was cDNA or gDNA derived from T cells, B-cell-depleted T cells, or PBMCs.

The CDR3 has 15 amino acids. The V gene lost 1 base and the J gene lost 1 base, with 8 bases spanning the gap. CDR1 SEHNR and CDR2 FQNEAQ come from the germline V gene (reference sequence). This clone has only a few counts. Per the original data handling: Quantification of nucleated cells was approximated via reference gene primer amplification. Sequenced by immunoSEQ multiplex PCR; TCRdb stores in-frame clones only, minus some. The DNA was the basis for D and trimming; V, J and clone size are from that table. The sample comprises roughly 250,000 clones, under 85% of which are singletons, and roughly 4% rests with the top ten.

This chain joins TRBV7-9 and TRBJ1-3; D might be TRBD1 (5 bases). The sequence was obtained from a woman between 35 and 50 years old with active or convalescent COVID-19. The source material was peripheral blood. CDR3: CASSLGSGSGNTIYF. CDR3 coding DNA: TGTGCCAGCAGCTTAGGGTCAGGGTCTGGAAACACCATATATTTT.